These T cell receptor beta chains were read from a single sample in a study of T cell responses to AZD1222 COVID-19 vaccine. Clones were sequenced by immunoSEQ multiplex PCR, and TCRdb holds only the in-frame ones, with some missing. Found here are 100,000 to 120,000 clones, 85% to 90% of them singletons; the top ten hold around 2.5%. The sample in question was peripheral blood, obtained on day 0 of AZD1222 vaccination. The receptors come from an adult in good health. Each CDR3 is given with its conserved first and last residue. D genes are given only for firm matches.

>TRBD2|TRBJ2-3|TRBV11-3
CASSLGDYRTDTQYF
>TRBD1|TRBJ2-1|TRBV20-1
CSASIRQGKYNEQFF
>-|TRBJ1-2|TRBV7-9
CASSPSLLPDGYTF
>-|TRBJ1-5|TRBV20-1
CSASVAFNQPQHF
>TRBD2|TRBJ2-7|TRBV2
CASSETGGAIREQYF
>-|TRBJ1-1|TRBV2
CAKGGRNTEAFF
>-|TRBJ1-1|TRBV11-2
CASSLDPSQNTEAFF
>-|TRBJ1-1|TRBV12-3/TRBV12-4
CATTPYTEAFF
>-|TRBJ1-4|TRBV11-2
CASSPHRGDEKLFF
>-|TRBJ2-1|TRBV12-3/TRBV12-4
CASRVTANNEQFF
>-|TRBJ1-4|TRBV9
CASSVQGQGNEKLFF
>-|TRBJ2-5|TRBV20-1
CSARRETQYF
>-|TRBJ1-5|TRBV6-2/TRBV6-3
CASSSPGGGIGQPQHF
>-|TRBJ1-5|TRBV15
CATNLRYSNQPQHF
>-|TRBJ2-7|TRBV19
CASSSDFGQHSYEQYF
>-|TRBJ1-1|TRBV10-3
CAISERERAEAFF